The sequence of this T cell receptor beta chain was determined in a study of vaccination and CD4 T cells after COVID-19. Study-level background: At a median around 72 days (range 14 to 241) after dose two, post-vaccine samples were obtained. Cells were stimulated with overlapping spike peptides from SARS-CoV-2, HCoV-NL63, HCoV-OC43 and HCoV-229E.

Treatment given: approximately 9-day PBMC culture with coronavirus spike peptide pools or control peptides (ViraFEST assay). In regard to this clonotype: Its antigen is as yet unknown.

The CDR3 totals 16 residues. V was clipped by 4 bases and J by 6 bases; unmatched bases: 11. The germline V gene encodes CDR1 MGHRA and CDR2 YSYEKL. The Oncomine TCR Beta short-read assay sequenced DNA from cultured CD4+ T cells. From CD4+ T cells that had been cultured, genomic DNA was extracted. MiXCR, applied by TCRdb to the PCR reads, yields one record per CDR3 protein. Of about 20,000 distinct CDR3 sequences listed, almost 50% are singletons. Input material: CD4+ T cells from blood, cultured in vitro. The source is a human donor who had recovered from COVID-19. The genes are TRBV4-1 and TRBJ2-1; 8 bases are shared with TRBD1. CDR3 in DNA: TGCGCCAGCAGCCGGGCCGGGACAGGAAAGGGCAATGAGCAGTTCTTC. Its protein product is CASSRAGTGKGNEQFF.